The next 10 T cell receptor beta chains were all read from a single sample in a study of blood T cell repertoires in COVID-19. Using immunoSEQ multiplex PCR, the repertoire was profiled, and TCRdb retains in-frame clones only, with some absent. This table holds fewer than 80,000 clones, roughly four fifths found once. The sequencing sample was made of peripheral blood. The receptors shown here come from an elderly woman with acute or convalescent COVID-19.

This clone was seen more than once but under ten times. The chain joins TRBV7-9 to TRBJ2-7, with 8 positions matching TRBD2. There are 16 residues in the CDR3. Germline trimming cut 5 bases from V and 1 base from J; bases unmatched to any gene: 10. The V gene's germline CDR1 is SEHNR and CDR2 FQNEAQ (reference sequence). The CDR3 DNA follows: TGTGCCAGCAGCGTTAGTGGCGGGGGGAAGTCCTACGAGCAGTACTTC. Translating it yields CASSVSGGGKSYEQYF.

The V and J genes are TRBV4-1 and TRBJ1-1; 7 nucleotides agree with TRBD1. V lost 3 bases, J lost 2 bases, and 9 bases stayed unmatched. Per the germline V gene, CDR1 is MGHRA and CDR2 is YSYEKL. This CDR3 contains 16 residues. The DNA of the CDR3 is TGCGCCAGCAGCCATATCCTCCGGGACAGAAACACTGAAGCTTTCTTT. Amino acid sequence: CASSHILRDRNTEAFF.

V is TRBV7-2 and J is TRBJ2-3; D uncertain. This CDR3 comprises 16 residues. With 1 base removed from V and 2 bases from J, the gap between germline ends came to 13 bases. CDR1 is SGHTA, CDR2 FQGNSA, per germline. The CDR3 sequence: CASSLVGQVNTDTQYF. The DNA of the CDR3 is TGTGCCAGCAGCTTAGTTGGGCAGGTAAACACAGATACGCAGTATTTT.

The rearrangement uses TRBV19 and TRBJ1-1; possibly TRBD1 for D (6 bases). V lost 8 bases, J lost 6 bases, and 19 bases lay in between. The germline V gene encodes CDR1 LNHDA and CDR2 SQIVND (reference sequence). The CDR3 length is 14 residues. CDR3 sequence (DNA): TGTGCCAGTGGGAAAGCGGGGGGCCGGTCTGAAGCTTTCTTT. It encodes CASGKAGGRSEAFF.

The chain joins TRBV19 to TRBJ1-2; 8 nucleotides line up with TRBD1. The germline gives CDR1 LNHDA, CDR2 SQIVND (reference sequence). CDR3 length: 15 amino acids. Germline trimming cut 4 bases from V and 2 bases from J; bases unmatched to any gene: 6. The chain's CDR3 is CASSSQGTGNYGYTF. The CDR3, as DNA: TGTGCCAGTAGTAGCCAAGGGACAGGAAACTATGGCTACACCTTC.

The chain is built from TRBV25-1 and TRBJ1-2; D not resolved. The CDR3 extends over 12 amino acids. With 6 bases removed from V and 4 bases from J, the gap between germline ends came to 9 bases. Germline CDR1 and CDR2: MGHDK and SYGVNS. The CDR3 DNA is TGTGCCAGCAGGAGTACTACCTATGGCTACACCTTC. Protein sequence: CASRSTTYGYTF.

The chain uses TRBV5-5 and TRBJ1-2, with D unclear. The CDR3 covers 15 residues. Looked up from germline, CDR1 is SGHKS and CDR2 is YYEKEE (reference sequence). Between the trimmed V and J ends, which lost 0 bases and 4 bases, there was a span of 13 bases. The CDR3 DNA reads as TGTGCCAGCAGCTTGGATTACGAGGGAAGCTATGGCTACACCTTC. As protein: CASSLDYEGSYGYTF.

The rearrangement uses TRBV10-3 and TRBJ1-1, with TRBD1 as a possible D gene (6 bases). The germline V and J ends were trimmed by 5 bases and 0 bases, with 10 bases remaining between them. Germline V lookup: CDR1 ENHRY, CDR2 SYGVKD. The length of the CDR3 is 14 residues. The CDR3: CAISIGQLNTEAFF. The CDR3 coding sequence is TGTGCCATCAGTATAGGACAGTTGAACACTGAAGCTTTCTTT.

The chain recombines TRBV18 with TRBJ1-2; 7 bases are shared with TRBD1. V lost 5 bases, J lost 4 bases, and 16 bases stayed unmatched. This CDR3 contains 17 residues. Germline CDR1 and CDR2: KGHSH and LQKENI. CDR3 DNA: TGTGCCAGCTCATCAGATCTAGGACGACAGGGCAGCTATGGCTACACCTTC. Translating gives CASSSDLGRQGSYGYTF.

J is TRBJ1-4 and V is TRBV5-8, with D possibly matching TRBD1 (5 bases). The CDR3 has 16 residues. V was trimmed by 0 bases and J by 0 bases, leaving 9 bases between them. The germline V gene encodes CDR1 SGHTS and CDR2 YDEGEE. In nucleotides, the CDR3 is TGTGCCAGCAGCTTGGGACAGCTTTCAACTAATGAAAAACTGTTTTTT. As protein: CASSLGQLSTNEKLFF.